The clone carrying this TCR beta chain has a single count. Its antigen is not known. These data come from a study of neoadjuvant nivolumab and ipilimumab in lung cancer. Study results and caveats: TCR richness and clonality were higher in tumors than adjacent uninvolved lung.

Assay used: immunoSEQ multiplex PCR; TCRdb lists only in-frame clones, some missing. The data hold fewer than 40,000 clones, with more than 85% observed a single time. The CDR3 length is 16 residues. Trimming took off 7 bases at V and 3 bases at J, with 21 bases between the two ends. Germline CDR1 SGHRS, CDR2 YFSETQ. The V and J genes are TRBV5-1 and TRBJ2-3; D may be TRBD2 (7 bases). The source of this sequence is an adult with non-small cell lung cancer. The sample here was peripheral blood, taken after neoadjuvant nivolumab, alone or with ipilimumab, at or shortly before surgery. CDR3 sequence (DNA): TGCGCCAGCGGAAGGGGGGAGGGACGGAGAACAGATACGCAGTATTTT. Residues: CASGRGEGRRTDTQYF.